This TCR beta chain was obtained from a study of T cell responses to AZD1222 COVID-19 vaccine. Generated by immunoSEQ multiplex PCR, the TCRdb table keeps only in-frame clones and is missing some. The sample shows roughly 150,000 clones, 85% to 90% of them seen only once. The V and J ends lost 5 bases and 5 bases, in that order; junction bases with no gene match: 5. In germline, CDR1 is LNHDA, CDR2 SQIVND (reference sequence). The CDR3 is made up of 13 amino acids. The sequences come from peripheral blood, collected 28 days after the second AZD1222 dose. The source is an adult who received the AZD1222 COVID-19 vaccine. The V and J genes are TRBV19 and TRBJ2-7; 8 bases are a match to TRBD1. The CDR3 here is CASSAVDRDEQYF. In DNA form, the CDR3 reads TGTGCCAGTAGTGCAGTGGACAGGGACGAGCAGTACTTC. Variable domain in full (rest from reference TRBV19 and TRBJ2-7): DGGITQSPKYLFRKEGQNVTLSCEQNLNHDAMYWYRQDPGQGLRLIYYSQIVNDFQKGDIAEGYSVSREKKESFPLTVTSAQKNPTAFYLCASSAVDRDEQYFGPGTRLTVT.